One and the same sample provided the 26 T cell receptor beta chains below, sequenced in a study of PD-1 blockade in classical Hodgkin lymphoma. Libraries were prepared by immunoSEQ multiplex PCR; TCRdb keeps only in-frame clonotypes and omits some of them. Here the sample spans around 96,000 clones, around four fifths being singletons. Every patient experienced relapse after autologous stem cell transplantation, and brentuximab vedotin exposure varied. Source: peripheral blood mononuclear cells (PBMCs), taken at baseline. The source of these receptors is a human donor with classical Hodgkin lymphoma.

The genes are TRBV7-9 and TRBJ2-7, with 14 nucleotides matching TRBD2. The CDR3 is 15 residues long. Germline V gives CDR1 SEHNR, CDR2 FQNEAQ (reference sequence). V shed 5 bases and J 4 bases; nucleotides not matched to a gene: 4. CDR3 bases: TGTGCCAGCAGCCTGGGGACTAGCGGGAGTTACGAGCAGTACTTC. This gives the protein CASSLGTSGSYEQYF.

The CDR3, as DNA: TGTGCCAGCGCATGGAGTGCTGGGGCCAACGTCCTGACTTTC. It codes for CASAWSAGANVLTF. The chain recombines TRBV28 with TRBJ2-6; D is uncertain. Germline-derived CDR1 and CDR2 are MDHEN and SYDVKM. The CDR3 consists of 14 residues. V shed 8 bases and J shed 2 bases, with 10 bases lying between them. The full variable domain, its missing parts supplied by reference TRBV28 and TRBJ2-6, is DVKVTQSSRYLVKRTGEKVFLECVQDMDHENMFWYRQDPGLGLRLIYFSYDVKMKEKGDIPEGYSVSREKKERFSLILESASTNQTSMYLCASAWSAGANVLTFGAGSRLTVL.

CDR3 coding DNA: TGTGCCAGCAGCTTCTCTCTAGGGGCGGAGGGCTACACCTTC. Amino acid sequence: CASSFSLGAEGYTF. The V gene is TRBV7-9, the J gene TRBJ1-2, with a weak D call TRBD1 (5 bases). V was trimmed by 3 bases and J by 8 bases, leaving 16 bases between them. Germline values: CDR1 SEHNR, CDR2 FQNEAQ (reference sequence). The CDR3 runs to 14 residues.

The chain links TRBV5-1 to TRBJ2-2; 10 positions match TRBD2. V shed 4 bases and J 5 bases; nucleotides not matched to a gene: 5. CDR1 is SGHRS and CDR2 is YFSETQ in the germline V gene. The CDR3 is made up of 15 amino acids. CDR3 DNA: TGCGCCAGCAGCGTGCTAGCGGGAGAGACCGGGGAGCTGTTTTTT. It codes for CASSVLAGETGELFF. Full variable domain (remainder filled in from reference TRBV5-1 and TRBJ2-2): KAGVTQTPRYLIKTRGQQVTLSCSPISGHRSVSWYQQTPGQGLQFLFEYFSETQRNKGNFPGRFSGRQFSNSRSEMNVSTLELGDSALYLCASSVLAGETGELFFGEGSRLTVL.

This clone was observed a single time. V gene TRBV14 combines with J gene TRBJ2-7, with unresolved D. The CDR3 sequence is 15 residues long. The V gene lost 2 bases and the J gene lost 6 bases, with 17 bases spanning the gap. Germline CDR1 SGHDN, CDR2 FVKESK. The CDR3 protein is CASSQKYGLAGEQYF. DNA for the CDR3: TGTGCCAGCAGCCAAAAGTATGGCCTCGCCGGCGAGCAGTACTTC.

This clone was picked up a small number of times. The chain links TRBV6-4 to TRBJ1-2; 8 bases align to TRBD1. The CDR3 contains 13 residues. J was trimmed by 6 bases and V by 6 bases; bases with no gene match: 6. Looked up from germline, CDR1 is MRHNA and CDR2 is SNTAGT. This chain's CDR3 is CASRATGEDGYTF. CDR3 coding DNA: TGTGCCAGCAGGGCGACAGGGGAGGATGGCTACACCTTC.

The rearrangement links TRBV4-2 to TRBJ2-3, with TRBD2 identical over 9 bases. This CDR3 comprises 13 residues. The V segment lost 10 bases and the J segment 2 bases; nucleotides outside the gene matches: 4. Germline CDR1 LGHNA, CDR2 YNFKEQ. DNA of the CDR3: TGTGCCACCGCGGGAGGGCCCACAGATACGCAGTATTTT. This encodes CATAGGPTDTQYF.

V gene TRBV10-3 combines with J gene TRBJ1-1; no clear D gene. CDR3 size: 14 residues. V shed 7 bases and J shed 4 bases, with 16 bases lying between them. CDR1 and CDR2 from the germline V gene are ENHRY and SYGVKD. The CDR3 spells CAITRGGSGTEAFF. As DNA, the CDR3 is TGTGCCATCACCCGGGGAGGGTCGGGCACTGAAGCTTTCTTT.

The gene calls are TRBV20-1 and TRBJ2-3; no clear D gene. The germline V gene encodes CDR1 DFQATT and CDR2 SNEGSKA (reference sequence). The V end was cut by 6 bases, the J end by 2 bases, with 6 bases between. The CDR3 consists of 11 residues. The CDR3 reads CSAPSTDTQYF. The CDR3 nucleotides read TGCAGTGCCCCGTCCACAGATACGCAGTATTTT.

The V and J genes are TRBV18 and TRBJ1-2, with a possible D match to TRBD1 (6 bases). This CDR3 contains 14 residues. CDR1 is KGHSH and CDR2 is LQKENI in the germline V gene. V was cut by 6 bases and J by 4 bases, with 15 bases left in between. The CDR3 loop reads CASSRGGESYGYTF. For the CDR3, the DNA is TGTGCCAGCTCCAGGGGAGGGGAAAGCTATGGCTACACCTTC.

This chain uses TRBV4-3 with TRBJ2-5, with 10 bases matching TRBD2. Germline loops: CDR1 LGHNA, CDR2 YSLEER. This CDR3 is built from 17 residues. The V gene end was trimmed by 1 base and the J gene end by 1 base; junction bases not matched to a gene: 6. CDR3: CASSQAPSGSLQETQYF. The CDR3 DNA is TGCGCCAGCAGCCAAGCTCCTAGCGGGAGCCTCCAAGAGACCCAGTACTTC.

The chain couples TRBV19 to TRBJ2-7; D possibly corresponds to TRBD2 (6 bases). Trimming shortened V by 5 bases and J by 0 bases, and 11 bases separated the two germline ends. This CDR3 contains 14 residues. Per the germline V gene, CDR1 is LNHDA and CDR2 is SQIVND (reference sequence). Written as DNA, the CDR3 is TGTGCCAGTAGTCGAGCGGGCAACTCCTACGAGCAGTACTTC. The encoded protein is CASSRAGNSYEQYF.

CDR3 in amino acids: CASSILAGVGELFF. In DNA form, the CDR3 reads TGTGCCAGTAGTATTTTGGCGGGAGTCGGGGAGCTGTTTTTT. The rearrangement links TRBV19 to TRBJ2-2; 7 bases align to TRBD2. Germline V lookup: CDR1 LNHDA, CDR2 SQIVND (reference sequence). The junction had 5 bases not matched to a gene; V was cut back by 3 bases and J by 7 bases. This CDR3 region has 14 residues.

This clone appeared once. The chain joins TRBV5-1 to TRBJ1-1; a possible D gene is TRBD1 (6 bases). V was pared by 2 bases and J by 3 bases, with 11 bases between. Germline V lookup: CDR1 SGHRS, CDR2 YFSETQ. There are 14 residues in the CDR3. The CDR3 loop reads CASSLQGEDTEAFF. In DNA, the CDR3 is TGCGCCAGCAGCTTACAGGGAGAGGACACTGAAGCTTTCTTT. Together with reference TRBV5-1 and TRBJ1-1, the CDR3 gives the full variable domain: KAGVTQTPRYLIKTRGQQVTLSCSPISGHRSVSWYQQTPGQGLQFLFEYFSETQRNKGNFPGRFSGRQFSNSRSEMNVSTLELGDSALYLCASSLQGEDTEAFFGQGTRLTVV.

In this sample, this clone turned up a few times. This CDR3 reads CASSVGGDQPQHF. In nucleotides, the CDR3 is TGTGCCAGCAGTGTAGGGGGTGATCAGCCCCAGCATTTT. The chain carries TRBV6-1 and TRBJ1-5; tentative D call: TRBD1 (6 bases). There are 13 residues in the CDR3. The germline CDR1 and CDR2 sequences are MNHNS and SASEGT. Deletions cut 4 bases from V and 5 bases from J, with 9 bases between.

The DNA for the CDR3 is TGTGCCAGCCCAAAAGCAGCATCTAGCACAGATACGCAGTATTTT. Amino acids: CASPKAASSTDTQYF. The rearrangement joins TRBV28 to TRBJ2-3; no clear D gene. CDR3 length: 15 residues. The germline V gene has CDR1 MDHEN and CDR2 SYDVKM. The germline V and J ends were trimmed by 8 bases and 0 bases, with 15 bases remaining between them.

V gene TRBV19 combines with J gene TRBJ2-3; possibly TRBD2 for D (5 bases). Trimming stripped 7 bases from V and 4 bases from J, with 18 bases between. The length of the CDR3 is 15 residues. Germline loops: CDR1 LNHDA, CDR2 SQIVND (reference sequence). This CDR3 is CASIWTEGYADTQYF. In DNA form, the CDR3 reads TGTGCCAGTATTTGGACTGAAGGGTATGCAGATACGCAGTATTTT. Using reference TRBV19 and TRBJ2-3 for the parts outside the CDR3, the full variable domain is DGGITQSPKYLFRKEGQNVTLSCEQNLNHDAMYWYRQDPGQGLRLIYYSQIVNDFQKGDIAEGYSVSREKKESFPLTVTSAQKNPTAFYLCASIWTEGYADTQYFGPGTRLTVL.

The chain joins TRBV7-3 to TRBJ2-2; TRBD2 matches at 9 bases. CDR3 length equals 16 residues. The germline V gene has CDR1 SGHTA and CDR2 FQGTGA. The J segment lost 1 base and the V segment lost 4 bases, leaving 4 bases of the junction unmatched. The CDR3: CASSYLAGLNTGELFF. Here the CDR3 DNA reads TGTGCCAGCAGCTATCTAGCGGGGCTGAACACCGGGGAGCTGTTTTTT.

This clone was counted between two and nine times. The chain is built from TRBV7-9 and TRBJ2-1; D ambiguous. This CDR3 spans 13 amino acids. The V gene's germline CDR1 is SEHNR and CDR2 FQNEAQ (reference sequence). Trimming shortened V by 0 bases and J by 10 bases, and 10 bases separated the two germline ends. The CDR3 DNA follows: TGTGCCAGCAGCTTAGCGGACGGTATGGAGCAGTTCTTC. It yields the protein CASSLADGMEQFF.

The V call is TRBV30, the J call TRBJ2-5, with 14 nucleotides matching TRBD2. The ends lost 6 bases at V and 7 bases at J; junction bases unmatched: 4. CDR3 length: 13 residues. The V gene's germline CDR1 is GTSNPN and CDR2 SVGIG (reference sequence). The CDR3 DNA is TGTGCCTGCGGACTAGCGGGAGGTTTGACCCAGTACTTC. It codes for CACGLAGGLTQYF. The whole variable domain, remainder taken from reference TRBV30 and TRBJ2-5, is SQTIHQWPATLVQPVGSPLSLECTVEGTSNPNLYWYRQAAGRGLQLLFYSVGIGQISSEVPQNLSASRPQDRQFILSSKKLLLSDSGFYLCACGLAGGLTQYFGPGTRLLVL.

The genes are TRBV29-1 and TRBJ2-5; no reliable D call. Germline CDR1 SQVTM, CDR2 ANQGSEA. This CDR3 is 12 amino acids long. V lost 4 bases and J lost 2, with 8 bases in between. The CDR3 region has the DNA TGCAGCGTTGGACATATACAAGAGACCCAGTACTTC. Residues: CSVGHIQETQYF.

By share, this clone ranks as medium-sized (0.01 to 0.1%). The chain couples TRBV28 to TRBJ1-2; D gene ambiguous. V lost 10 bases to trimming and J lost 7 bases, with 13 bases between them. The germline gives CDR1 MDHEN, CDR2 SYDVKM. The CDR3 covers 11 residues. CDR3 residues: CATSYTRGYTF. The CDR3 DNA reads TGTGCCACCTCTTACACCCGTGGCTACACCTTC.

The chain employs TRBV9 and TRBJ1-2; possible D gene TRBD1, 5 bases. The V end was cut by 3 bases, the J end by 7 bases, with 19 bases between. Germline CDR1 is SGDLS and CDR2 is YYNGEE. The CDR3 is 15 amino acids. The DNA for the CDR3 is TGTGCCAGCAGCGGCCCCCGAGGGGAGGCTGGTGGCTACACCTTC. Translated, it gives CASSGPRGEAGGYTF.

The V call is TRBV30, the J call TRBJ2-1; 13 positions match TRBD2. In germline, CDR1 is GTSNPN, CDR2 SVGIG (reference sequence). Losses at the gene ends were 0 bases for V and 7 bases for J; bases not matched to a gene: 3. The CDR3 length is 15 residues. CDR3 residues: CAWSVRTSGRNEQFF. The CDR3, as DNA: TGTGCCTGGAGTGTACGGACTAGCGGGAGAAATGAGCAGTTCTTC.

The chain uses TRBV30 and TRBJ1-1; TRBD1 might be the D (6 bases). The CDR3 has 14 residues. V was clipped by 0 bases and J by 6 bases, with 14 bases between them. The germline CDR1 and CDR2 sequences are GTSNPN and SVGIG (reference sequence). CDR3 sequence: CAWSVLGGAAEAFF. Here the CDR3 DNA reads TGTGCCTGGAGTGTACTCGGGGGGGCGGCTGAAGCTTTCTTT.

The chain is built from TRBV4-3 and TRBJ2-3; D possibly matches TRBD1 or TRBD2 (5 bases each). CDR1 is LGHNA and CDR2 is YSLEER in the germline V gene. This CDR3 region has 17 residues. Trimming stripped 1 base from V and 6 bases from J, with 20 bases between. The CDR3 DNA reads TGCGCCAGCAGCCAAGCTATGACATCTACCGGGGCCGATACGCAGTATTTT. This translates into CASSQAMTSTGADTQYF.